Listed here is a single T cell receptor (beta chain). The antigen remains unidentified. Repertoires were generated with immunoSEQ multiplex PCR, while TCRdb's copy carries only in-frame clones and drops some. Found here are 150,000 to 180,000 clones, roughly nine tenths of them singletons; the top ten hold more than 5.5%. The data belong to a study of T cell responses to AZD1222 COVID-19 vaccine. Points from the study as a whole: CD4 TCRs linked to vaccination spanned spike, dominating at 160-218 and 743-854. Sampling that yielded the repertoires occurred only after the peak T cell response. Spike-specific TCR breadth and depth were elevated following two AZD1222 doses.

The starting material was peripheral blood, obtained on day 0 of MenACWY control vaccination. The sequence was collected from an adult in good health.

This CDR3 reads CSVDVFADTQYF. The CDR3 DNA sequence: TGCAGCGTTGATGTCTTCGCAGATACGCAGTATTTT. J is TRBJ2-3 and V is TRBV29-1, with unresolved D. This CDR3 is built from 12 residues. CDR1 is SQVTM, CDR2 ANQGSEA, per germline. The V gene lost 3 bases and the J gene lost 4 bases, with 8 bases spanning the gap.